The 30 T cell receptor beta chains listed next were all sequenced from one sample in a study of response to subunit inactivated influenza vaccine. TCRdb re-called the RT-PCR reads through MiXCR, storing one row per CDR3 protein. This sample carries a few hundred thousand distinct CDR3 sequences, 14% of them seen once, and the ten largest clones take roughly 11%. This specimen consisted of PBMCs from blood, obtained roughly 13 days after vaccination. All receptors come from a man between 45 and 60 years old who received an inactivated influenza vaccine.

This clonotype was seen repeatedly, ten times or more. The V call is TRBV18, the J call TRBJ2-2, with TRBD2 as a possible D gene (5 bases). There are 14 residues in the CDR3. CDR1 is KGHSH and CDR2 is LQKENI in the germline V gene. V gave up 8 bases and J gave up 3 bases, with 13 bases separating them. This CDR3 is CASSRMRDTGELFF. In nucleotides, the CDR3 is TGTGCCAGCAGCCGCATGCGGGACACCGGGGAGCTGTTTTTT. Combining the CDR3 with reference TRBV18 and TRBJ2-2 gives the whole variable domain NAGVMQNPRHLVRRRGQEARLRCSPMKGHSHVYWYRQLPEEGLKFMVYLQKENIIDESGMPKERFSAEFPKEGPSILRIQQVVRGDSAAYFCASSRMRDTGELFFGEGSRLTVL.

This chain connects TRBV20-1 to TRBJ2-7; 11 bases agree with TRBD2. The CDR3 has 15 residues. Germline V lookup: CDR1 DFQATT, CDR2 SNEGSKA (reference sequence). V dropped 3 bases and J dropped 3; count of bases not matched to a gene: 7. The CDR3 sequence: CSARDLTSGGYEQYF. The CDR3, as DNA: TGCAGTGCTAGGGACCTAACTAGCGGGGGCTACGAGCAGTACTTC.

This clonotype was seen a handful of times. The chain joins TRBV11-1 to TRBJ2-1; 9 bases are shared with TRBD2. The germline CDR1 and CDR2 sequences are SGHAT and FQDESV (reference sequence). The ends lost 2 bases at V and 6 bases at J; junction bases unmatched: 5. This CDR3 is built from 15 residues. The CDR3: CASSLQLAGFNEQFF. In DNA, the CDR3 is TGTGCCAGCAGCTTACAACTAGCGGGTTTCAATGAGCAGTTCTTC.

This clonotype came up a few times. V gene TRBV14 combines with J gene TRBJ2-1; 13 nucleotides agree with TRBD2. Germline V gives CDR1 SGHDN, CDR2 FVKESK. V lost 1 base to trimming and J lost 6 bases; unmatched junction nucleotides: 9. This CDR3 has 18 amino acids. CDR3 nucleotide sequence: TGTGCCAGCAGCCAAGGCGGTAGGACTAGCGGGAGTATCAATGAGCAGTTCTTC. Its translation is CASSQGGRTSGSINEQFF.

This clonotype was counted many times. The chain recombines TRBV29-1 with TRBJ2-1; D gene ambiguous. V dropped 3 bases and J dropped 8 bases, with 11 bases sitting between them. CDR3 size: 12 residues. The germline gives CDR1 SQVTM, CDR2 ANQGSEA. In DNA, the CDR3 is TGCAGCGTTGAGGGCAGGCCCGATGAGCAGTTCTTC. Its protein product is CSVEGRPDEQFF.

CDR3 bases: TGTGCCAGCAGTTACACCGGGACAGGGCCCGTCGGGACCCAGTACTTC. Translating it yields CASSYTGTGPVGTQYF. The chain is built from TRBV6-5 and TRBJ2-5; 9 bases line up with TRBD1. This CDR3 region has 16 residues. V trimming: 2 bases; J trimming: 7 bases; junction bases outside the gene matches: 11. Germline V CDR1 and CDR2: MNHEY, SVGAGI.

This clonotype was found many times. The chain couples TRBV15 to TRBJ2-1; D is possibly TRBD2 (5 bases). Germline CDR1 reads LNHNV; CDR2 reads YYDKDF (reference sequence). V was cut by 3 bases and J by 8 bases, with 17 bases left in between. The length of the CDR3 is 15 residues. Here the CDR3 DNA reads TGTGCCACCAGCAGTTTTAGAGGGAAAGGGTATGAGCAGTTCTTC. This gives the protein CATSSFRGKGYEQFF.

This clonotype was seen more than once but under ten times. This chain uses TRBV28 with TRBJ1-1; TRBD1 aligns across 8 bases. The CDR3 is 14 residues long. Per germline, CDR1 MDHEN and CDR2 SYDVKM. The junction had 9 bases not matched to a gene; V was cut back by 6 bases and J by 6 bases. In nucleotides, the CDR3 is TGTGCCAGCAGGTTTGACAGGGGACCGGCTGAAGCTTTCTTT. Amino acid sequence: CASRFDRGPAEAFF.

The sample holds many counts of this clonotype. The chain recombines TRBV6-1 with TRBJ2-3; D is uncertain. V gave up 8 bases and J gave up 3 bases, with 12 bases separating them. The CDR3 extends over 13 amino acids. CDR1 and CDR2 from the germline V gene are MNHNS and SASEGT. In DNA, the CDR3 is TGTGCCAGCGTGGCTCCCGGGACAGATACGCAGTATTTT. This codes for CASVAPGTDTQYF.

The V call is TRBV7-6, the J call TRBJ1-1; 9 bases align to TRBD1. The CDR3 sequence is 15 residues long. Germline CDR1 and CDR2: SGHVS and FNYEAQ. J lost 1 base, V lost 5 bases, and 5 bases had no gene match. CDR3 sequence: CASSRDRGANTEAFF. The CDR3 DNA follows: TGTGCCAGCAGCAGAGACAGGGGGGCGAACACTGAAGCTTTCTTT.

This clonotype was recorded a few times. The chain is built from TRBV6-2 or TRBV6-3 and TRBJ2-2; no definite D call. CDR3 length: 13 amino acids. The V and J ends lost 4 bases and 6 bases respectively, with 9 bases between them. The germline V gene encodes CDR1 MNHEY and CDR2 SVGEGT. CDR3 sequence (DNA): TGTGCCAGCAGTTGGGTGGTGTCCGGGGAGCTGTTTTTT. Translation gives CASSWVVSGELFF.

This clonotype was picked up many times. In DNA form, the CDR3 reads TGCGCCAGCAGCCCCCGGACGGGGGGAATGAACACTGAAGCTTTCTTT. It codes for CASSPRTGGMNTEAFF. The V call is TRBV4-1, the J call TRBJ1-1; a weak D match, TRBD1 (5 bases). V lost 4 bases and J lost 0, with 15 bases in between. The CDR3 is made up of 16 amino acids. Germline V gene data show CDR1 as MGHRA and CDR2 as YSYEKL.

This clonotype turned up a few times. V usage is TRBV5-1 and J usage is TRBJ1-1, with D unclear. V lost 0 bases and J lost 1, with 7 bases in between. The CDR3 extends over 14 amino acids. CDR1 and CDR2 from the germline V gene are SGHRS and YFSETQ. The CDR3: CASSLGPPNTEAFF. The CDR3 DNA follows: TGCGCCAGCAGCTTGGGGCCGCCGAACACTGAAGCTTTCTTT.

This clonotype was counted ten times or more. The chain joins TRBV7-8 to TRBJ2-5, with D possibly TRBD1 on 6 matching bases. CDR3 length: 16 residues. Germline assignment: CDR1 SGHVS and CDR2 FQNEAQ. The V end lost 1 base, the J end lost 1 base, and 13 bases lay between the germline ends. The CDR3 DNA is TGTGCCAGCAGCTTAGGATATACAGGGAGCCAAGAGACCCAGTACTTC. Its translation: CASSLGYTGSQETQYF.

Here the CDR3 DNA reads TGTGCCAGCAGCCCATTTGGACGGACCTACGAGCAGTACTTC. Encoded protein: CASSPFGRTYEQYF. The J gene is TRBJ2-7, the V gene TRBV7-2; D unresolved. Trimming removed 5 bases at V and 2 bases at J, with 13 bases between. From germline, CDR1 is SGHTA and CDR2 FQGNSA. The CDR3 runs to 14 residues.

The CDR3 sequence is CATRTGSFHEQYF. The CDR3 DNA reads as TGTGCCACTAGGACAGGGTCTTTCCACGAGCAGTACTTC. The chain uses TRBV10-3 and TRBJ2-7, with 8 bases that match TRBD1. The germline CDR1 and CDR2 sequences are ENHRY and SYGVKD. The CDR3 loop spans 13 amino acids. After removal of 10 bases from V and 5 bases from J, the junction contained 10 bases not matched to a gene.

The chain has TRBV5-1 and TRBJ2-1; D unclear. CDR3 length: 15 amino acids. CDR1 is SGHRS, CDR2 YFSETQ, per germline. Trimming shortened V by 1 base and J by 0 bases, and 8 bases separated the two germline ends. The CDR3 loop is CASSLSRHSYNEQFF. In nucleotides, the CDR3 is TGCGCCAGCAGCTTGAGTAGGCACTCCTACAATGAGCAGTTCTTC.

The table lists this clonotype with a few counts. The chain joins TRBV7-2 to TRBJ2-6; weak D call: TRBD1 (6 bases). Germline V CDR1 and CDR2: SGHTA, FQGNSA. The CDR3 runs 16 residues. V lost 6 bases to trimming and J lost 2 bases, with 14 bases between them. The CDR3 is CASRSSSGAGANVLTF. CDR3 nucleotide sequence: TGTGCCAGCAGGTCTTCGTCAGGGGCTGGGGCCAACGTCCTGACTTTC.

Only a few counts were recorded for this clonotype. The chain joins TRBV30 to TRBJ2-2, with D maybe TRBD1 (5 bases). The germline V gene encodes CDR1 GTSNPN and CDR2 SVGIG (reference sequence). The CDR3 is 14 residues long. V dropped 5 bases and J dropped 7 bases, with 17 bases sitting between them. As DNA, the CDR3 is TGTGCCTGGGGACGTATCCAAGGGGTCGGGGAGCTGTTTTTT. Encoded protein: CAWGRIQGVGELFF.

The V gene is TRBV12-3 or TRBV12-4, the J gene TRBJ2-1, with 10 bases matching TRBD2. The CDR3 has 19 residues. V trimming: 2 bases; J trimming: 4 bases; junction bases outside the gene matches: 14. The CDR3 is CASSLLISGGPRVYNEQFF. The CDR3 DNA reads as TGTGCCAGCAGTTTATTGATTAGCGGGGGGCCAAGAGTATACAATGAGCAGTTCTTC.

The chain links TRBV20-1 to TRBJ2-1, with TRBD2 identical over 11 bases. Germline CDR1 reads DFQATT; CDR2 reads SNEGSKA (reference sequence). Trimming cost V 1 base and J 4 bases; bases outside gene matches: 6. The CDR3 has 16 amino acids. In DNA form, the CDR3 reads TGCAGTGCTAGAGGGACTAGCGGGCTCCGTTACAATGAGCAGTTCTTC. It encodes CSARGTSGLRYNEQFF.

This chain links TRBV10-1 with TRBJ2-3; 8 bases agree with TRBD2. CDR1 WNHNN and CDR2 SYGVQD come from the germline V gene (reference sequence). The CDR3 extends over 17 amino acids. Trimming at V came to 3 bases and at J to 0 bases, leaving 8 bases not matched to a gene. The CDR3 bases are TGCGCCAGCAGTGATGCGGGAGGACGGGTAAGCACAGATACGCAGTATTTT. Translated: CASSDAGGRVSTDTQYF.

As for this clonotype: A read error may explain this, as a much larger clone is one base away. This chain connects TRBV6-6 to TRBJ1-5; D is ambiguous. The CDR3 extends over 13 amino acids. Trimming took off 5 bases at V and 1 base at J, with 6 bases between the two ends. Germline assignment: CDR1 MNHNY and CDR2 SVGAGI (reference sequence). CDR3 region: CASSPQSNQPQHF. CDR3 coding DNA: TGTGCCAGCAGTCCCCAAAGCAATCAGCCCCAGCATTTT.

This clonotype was seen more than once but under ten times. The chain has TRBV5-1 and TRBJ1-4; D not resolved. Between the trimmed V and J ends, which lost 1 base and 8 bases, there was a span of 9 bases. The CDR3 contains 13 residues. Per the germline V gene, CDR1 is SGHRS and CDR2 is YFSETQ. CDR3 DNA: TGCGCCAGCAGCTTGTCGGGGAGAGAAAAACTGTTTTTT. Encoded protein: CASSLSGREKLFF.

This chain links TRBV10-3 with TRBJ2-7; 12 nucleotides agree with TRBD2. V dropped 7 bases and J dropped 5; count of bases not matched to a gene: 12. This CDR3 has 16 amino acids. In germline, CDR1 is ENHRY, CDR2 SYGVKD. This chain's CDR3 is CAIKRGRLAGVDEQYF. DNA of the CDR3: TGTGCCATCAAGAGGGGCCGACTAGCGGGAGTCGACGAGCAGTACTTC.

This clonotype was seen ten or more times. In DNA form, the CDR3 reads TGTGCCAGCAGTTTATCTCAGGGGATGAACACTGAAGCTTTCTTT. This encodes CASSLSQGMNTEAFF. The chain joins TRBV12-3 or TRBV12-4 to TRBJ1-1, with D possibly TRBD1 on 6 matching bases. Trimming took off 2 bases at V and 0 bases at J, with 10 bases between the two ends. The CDR3 covers 15 residues.

The rearrangement uses TRBV11-2 and TRBJ2-1; the match to TRBD2 covers 9 bases. V lost 6 bases to trimming and J lost 8 bases; unmatched junction nucleotides: 23. The CDR3 has 19 amino acids. CDR1 is SGHAT, CDR2 FQNNGV, per germline. The CDR3 sequence: CASSLPLRTSAPRGYEQFF. The CDR3, as DNA: TGTGCCAGCAGTCTTCCCCTTAGGACTAGCGCCCCCCGGGGCTATGAGCAGTTCTTC.

DNA for the CDR3: TGTGCCAGCGGGGAGAGGGAGAAATCACCCCTCCACTTT. Residues: CASGEREKSPLHF. The rearrangement links TRBV2 to TRBJ1-6, with D hard to call. The CDR3 length is 13 residues. Trimming shortened V by 8 bases and J by 10 bases, and 15 bases separated the two germline ends. From germline, CDR1 is SNHLY and CDR2 FYNNEI.

CDR3 nucleotide sequence: TGTGCCAGCAGTTACCCAGGACAGGGTCTGAATGAGCAGTTCTTC. Amino acid sequence: CASSYPGQGLNEQFF. This chain connects TRBV6-5 to TRBJ2-1, with TRBD1 identical over 8 bases. Germline lookup yields CDR1 MNHEY and CDR2 SVGAGI. This CDR3 contains 15 residues. The ends lost 2 bases at V and 7 bases at J; junction bases unmatched: 7.

In this sample, this clonotype turned up a few times. This sequence joins TRBV5-1 and TRBJ2-5, with TRBD1 identical over 10 bases. The CDR3 is 15 residues long. Germline V CDR1 and CDR2: SGHRS, YFSETQ. V lost 2 bases and J lost 4; bases outside the gene matches: 5. Here the CDR3 DNA reads TGCGCCAGCAGCTTACTCGGACAGGGGGGAGAGACCCAGTACTTC. As protein: CASSLLGQGGETQYF. Drawing the rest from reference TRBV5-1 and TRBJ2-5, the complete variable domain is KAGVTQTPRYLIKTRGQQVTLSCSPISGHRSVSWYQQTPGQGLQFLFEYFSETQRNKGNFPGRFSGRQFSNSRSEMNVSTLELGDSALYLCASSLLGQGGETQYFGPGTRLLVL.